Detailed here is one T cell receptor (beta chain). These data belong to a study of T-cell reconstitution after alpha-beta-depleted transplantation in children. This CDR3 region has 21 residues. Germline CDR1 is LNHNV and CDR2 is YYDKDF (reference sequence). Unmatched junction bases numbered 19, after V lost 0 bases and J lost 3 bases. A library of TCRbeta sequences, prepared with unique molecular identifiers, was generated. MiXCR, applied by TCRdb to the PCR reads, yields one record per CDR3 protein. The data contain about 400,000 distinct CDR3 sequences, just over 20% of them singletons. The chain is built from TRBV15 and TRBJ2-1; TRBD2 aligns across 8 bases. This material consisted of PBMCs from the stem cell graft donor, taken from the stem cell graft. The sequence was collected from a human donor who donated a stem cell graft to a child with acute myeloid leukemia. The CDR3, as DNA: TGTGCCACCAGCAGAGAAGGGTCAGACCAGTGGATAGCGGGAAGCTACAATGAGCAGTTCTTC. It specifies CATSREGSDQWIAGSYNEQFF.